What follows are 3 T cell receptor beta chains derived from one specimen sequenced in a study of T-cell reconstitution after alpha-beta-depleted transplantation in children. Unique molecular identifiers tagged the TCRbeta library. TCRdb fed the PCR reads into MiXCR, producing one record per CDR3 protein. This sample has 120,000 or so distinct CDR3 sequences, with 20% to 25% found just once. This specimen was PBMCs, mostly from graft donor cells, taken 180 days after TCRalphabeta/CD19-depleted stem cell transplant. The receptor source for this set is a male patient aged 2-10 years who had a stem cell transplant for chronic granulomatous disease, so the T cells may come from the graft donor.

This clonotype was counted at least ten times. The V gene is TRBV29-1, the J gene TRBJ1-2; no reliable D call. Trimming cost V 3 bases and J 8 bases, with 4 bases left between them. CDR3 length equals 9 residues. CDR1 is SQVTM, CDR2 ANQGSEA, per germline. CDR3 sequence: CSVEGGYTF. CDR3 nucleotide sequence: TGCAGCGTTGAGGGGGGCTACACCTTC.

This chain links TRBV5-1 with TRBJ2-3; either TRBD1 or TRBD2 may supply D (5 bases each). Looked up from germline, CDR1 is SGHRS and CDR2 is YFSETQ. The V end lost 0 bases, the J end lost 8 bases, and 19 bases lay between the germline ends. The CDR3 has 16 amino acids. The CDR3 spells CASSLAGVRAGGTQYF. The CDR3 DNA follows: TGCGCCAGCAGCTTGGCCGGGGTCAGGGCTGGGGGTACGCAGTATTTT.

This clonotype has ten or more counts. At one end, the junction sequence differs from germline, possibly due to a read error. The chain recombines TRBV3-1 with TRBJ1-1; D is unresolved. The CDR3 consists of 15 residues. Germline CDR1 is LGHDT and CDR2 is YNNKEL (reference sequence). CDR3 DNA sequence: TGTGCCAGCAGACAAGAGAGTTTGATGAACACTGAAGCTTTCTTT. Translated: CASRQESLMNTEAFF.